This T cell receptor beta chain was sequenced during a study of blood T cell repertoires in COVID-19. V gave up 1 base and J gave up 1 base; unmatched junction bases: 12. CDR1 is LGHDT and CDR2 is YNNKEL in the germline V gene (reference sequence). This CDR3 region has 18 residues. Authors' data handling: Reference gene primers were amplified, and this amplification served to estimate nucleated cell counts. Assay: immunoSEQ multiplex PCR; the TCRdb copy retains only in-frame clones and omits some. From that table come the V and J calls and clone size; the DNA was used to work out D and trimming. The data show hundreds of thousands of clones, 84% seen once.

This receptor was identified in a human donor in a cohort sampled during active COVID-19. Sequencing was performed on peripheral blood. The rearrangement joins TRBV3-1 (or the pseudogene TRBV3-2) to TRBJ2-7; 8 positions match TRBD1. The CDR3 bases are TGTGCCAGCAGCCAAGGTAGGGTTGGGGACAGGCATTCCTACGAGCAGTACTTC. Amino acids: CASSQGRVGDRHSYEQYF.